Below are 6 T cell receptor beta chains sequenced from a single sample in a study of cytomegalovirus exposure and HLA in healthy donors. The PCR ran on 60 Vbeta and 13 Jbeta primers. Profiling relied on immunoSEQ multiplex PCR, and the TCRdb table lists in-frame clones only, not all of them. Of 120,000 or so clones detected, 78% appear once; the ten largest clones hold roughly 6%. What was sequenced was PBMCs. The origin of the receptors is a woman aged 40-49 years in good health and CMV-seronegative.

V usage is TRBV4-3 and J usage is TRBJ2-7; 9 bases map to TRBD2. The germline V gene encodes CDR1 LGHNA and CDR2 YSLEER. CDR3 length equals 18 residues. V lost 2 bases and J lost 0; bases outside the gene matches: 11. The CDR3 loop reads CASSQNEFSGSPSYEQYF. The CDR3 coding sequence is TGCGCCAGCAGCCAAAACGAATTTAGCGGGAGCCCCTCCTACGAGCAGTACTTC.

The chain recombines TRBV9 with TRBJ2-1, with TRBD2 matching 9 bases. Trimming cost V 0 bases and J 6 bases; bases outside gene matches: 4. The CDR3 has 15 amino acids. Germline lookup yields CDR1 SGDLS and CDR2 YYNGEE. In nucleotides, the CDR3 is TGTGCCAGCAGCGTAGGGGGTAGCGGGAGCAATGAGCAGTTCTTC. It is translated as CASSVGGSGSNEQFF.

In this sample, this clone turned up once. The chain recombines TRBV9 with TRBJ2-3; D unresolved. Germline V gives CDR1 SGDLS, CDR2 YYNGEE. The CDR3 spans 13 residues. Trimming shortened V by 1 base and J by 5 bases, and 8 bases separated the two germline ends. The DNA of the CDR3 is TGTGCCAGCAGCGTAAGTCCCGGAGATACGCAGTATTTT. It is translated as CASSVSPGDTQYF. Full variable domain (missing parts from reference TRBV9 and TRBJ2-3): DSGVTQTPKHLITATGQRVTLRCSPRSGDLSVYWYQQSLDQGLQFLIQYYNGEERAKGNILERFSAQQFPDLHSELNLSSLELGDSALYFCASSVSPGDTQYFGPGTRLTVL.

This chain uses TRBV9 with TRBJ2-2, with 8 nucleotides matching TRBD2. CDR1 and CDR2 from the germline V gene are SGDLS and YYNGEE. After removal of 1 base from V and 4 bases from J, the junction contained 9 bases not matched to a gene. The CDR3 runs 17 residues. The CDR3 loop reads CASSVLAGRGGTGELFF. The CDR3 coding sequence is TGTGCCAGCAGCGTATTAGCGGGAAGAGGGGGCACCGGGGAGCTGTTTTTT.

This clone was detected only once. The V call is TRBV11-2, the J call TRBJ2-1; 8 bases map to TRBD2. CDR1 and CDR2 (germline): SGHAT, FQNNGV. J lost 2 bases, V lost 0 bases, and 12 bases had no gene match. The CDR3 loop spans 19 amino acids. CDR3 bases: TGTGCCAGCAGCTTAGATCGCTGGCGGGAGGAGGCTCCCTACAATGAGCAGTTCTTC. This translates into CASSLDRWREEAPYNEQFF.

This chain links TRBV5-1 with TRBJ2-7, with 10 positions matching TRBD1. Trimming took 5 bases from V and 5 from J; bases not matched to a gene: 4. CDR1 is SGHRS, CDR2 YFSETQ, per germline. The CDR3 covers 13 residues. CDR3 DNA sequence: TGCGCCAGCAGGGACAGGGGGTCGGACGAGCAGTACTTC. Protein: CASRDRGSDEQYF.